A selection of T cell receptor beta chains follows, all from one sample in a study of lymphopenia after photon versus proton radiotherapy. Profiling relied on immunoSEQ multiplex PCR, and the TCRdb table lists in-frame clones only, not all of them. The table has some 38,000 clones, 90% to 95% seen once. The sample was peripheral blood, taken from a patient treated with photon-based radiotherapy. Receptor source: a man between 60 and 75 years old with cholangiocarcinoma. CDR3s include the opening cysteine and the closing phenylalanine or tryptophan. D genes are given only for firm matches. Size values are once, few and many counts, or a class for expanded clones, and some rows have none.

.	15	.	TRBV7-2	TRBJ2-1	TGTGCCAGCAGCCACGGTGGGGGGATTTACAATGAGCAGTTCTTC	CASSHGGGIYNEQFF
.	16	.	TRBV18	TRBJ1-1	TGTGCCAGCTCACGAGACAGAAACAGCCAGAACACTGAAGCTTTCTTT	CASSRDRNSQNTEAFF
.	11	.	TRBV10-3	TRBJ2-1	TGTGCCACGAACGCCGGGACTGAGCAGTTCTTC	CATNAGTEQFF
.	18	TRBD2	TRBV7-9	TRBJ2-2	TGTGCCAGCAGCTTCGTCTACGGAGCGGGAGATAAACCCGGGGAGCTGTTTTTT	CASSFVYGAGDKPGELFF
.	16	TRBD2	TRBV6-1	TRBJ2-1	TGTGCCAGCAGTGAAGCCGGTCTAGCGGGAATTAATGAGCAGTTCTTC	CASSEAGLAGINEQFF
.	16	TRBD2	TRBV2	TRBJ2-7	TGTGCCAGCAGTGAATCGGCGGTAGCGGGATCCTACGAGCAGTACTTC	CASSESAVAGSYEQYF
.	13	.	TRBV28	TRBJ1-5	TGTGCCAGCAGTTTAATGCGGCATCAGCCCCAGCATTTT	CASSLMRHQPQHF
.	14	.	TRBV6-6	TRBJ1-5	TGTGCCAGCAATGTATTAGGGTTCAATCAGCCCCAGCATTTT	CASNVLGFNQPQHF
.	15	.	TRBV7-8	TRBJ1-5	TGTGCCAGCACCCCTAGTCGGGGAAGCAATCAGCCCCAGCATTTT	CASTPSRGSNQPQHF
once	13	TRBD1	TRBV19	TRBJ1-1	TGTGCCAGTATGGGACAGGGGGGCACTGAAGCTTTCTTT	CASMGQGGTEAFF
.	13	TRBD1	TRBV6-5	TRBJ1-5	TGTGCCAGCAGCGGACAGGGGGGACAGCCCCAGCATTTT	CASSGQGGQPQHF
few	12	TRBD2	TRBV27	TRBJ2-1	TGTGCCAGCAGTTCGACTAGCAGCGAGCAGTTCTTC	CASSSTSSEQFF
.	15	.	TRBV7-9	TRBJ2-1	TGTGCCAGCAGCTTATTAGCGAGCTCCTACAATGAGCAGTTCTTC	CASSLLASSYNEQFF
.	18	TRBD2	TRBV14	TRBJ2-5	TGTGCCAGCAGCCAAGAACCCCGAGTAGCGGGGATCCAAGAGACCCAGTACTTC	CASSQEPRVAGIQETQYF
.	13	.	TRBV25-1	TRBJ2-1	TGTGCCAGCAGTGGGGCTGGCTACAATGAGCAGTTCTTC	CASSGAGYNEQFF
.	14	TRBD1	TRBV2	TRBJ1-4	TGTGCCAGCAGCCGAGGAGGGGGCTGGGAAAAACTGTTTTTT	CASSRGGGWEKLFF
few	14	.	TRBV7-9	TRBJ1-3	TGTGCCAGCAGCTTAGAAGTTACATGGGGCACCATATATTTT	CASSLEVTWGTIYF
.	19	.	TRBV19	TRBJ1-5	TGTGCCAGTAGACCCGAGGACGGGAGGGGCCGGCGGACTTATCAGCCCCAGCATTTT	CASRPEDGRGRRTYQPQHF
once	12	.	TRBV9	TRBJ1-1	TGTGCCAGCAGCGCAGAGAACACTGAAGCTTTCTTT	CASSAENTEAFF
.	14	.	TRBV27	TRBJ2-1	TGTGCCAGCAGTGTAGGCAGCTCCTACAATGAGCAGTTCTTC	CASSVGSSYNEQFF
.	11	.	TRBV20-1	TRBJ1-1	TGCAGTGCTAGAGCGGGGGTTGAAGCTTTCTTT	CSARAGVEAFF